This T cell receptor beta chain is drawn from a study of cytomegalovirus exposure and HLA in healthy donors. Study-wide findings and caveats: A later analysis, which compared TCR beta chains of equal frequency, found the HLA-associated ones more clonally expanded. Sequence variants that were highly shared formed a cluster that was likely a sequencing artifact. Reports indicate that TCR beta sequences accurately predicted the HLA-A and HLA-B alleles of most subjects.

CDR3 size: 15 residues. Germline assignment: CDR1 MDHEN and CDR2 SYDVKM. PCR was performed using 60 Vbeta and 13 Jbeta primers. The authors' processing: It was a later analysis that counted 75 million to 90 million unique TCR beta chains, of which 8.5 million to 12 million were shared. Profiling relied on immunoSEQ multiplex PCR, and the TCRdb table lists in-frame clones only, not all of them. V and J calls and clone size are those listed in that table; D and trimming were worked out from the DNA. The data show under 200,000 clones, approximately 86% seen once. About this clone itself: Its antigen is still unknown.

This TCR derives from a woman under 30 in good health and CMV-seronegative. The specimen sequenced was PBMCs. The chain links TRBV28 to TRBJ2-5, with TRBD1 matching 8 bases. The J call may be incorrect, as the DNA end agrees better with TRBJ2-7. CDR3 sequence: CASKAGGAASYEQYF. For the CDR3, the DNA is TGTGCCAGCAAGGCAGGGGGCGCGGCCTCCTACGAGCAGTACTTC.